This passage covers 30 T cell receptor beta chains from one sample sequenced in a study of cytomegalovirus exposure and HLA in healthy donors. The primer mix had 60 Vbeta and 13 Jbeta primers. Sequencing used immunoSEQ multiplex PCR; TCRdb keeps in-frame clones, though not all of them. Among 130,000 or so clones listed, 66% were seen once. Material for sequencing was PBMCs. The receptor set was obtained from a man between 18 and 35 years old in good health and CMV-seronegative.

This clone appeared a single time. The rearrangement joins TRBV7-2 to TRBJ2-3; D is unresolved. Germline CDR1 SGHTA, CDR2 FQGNSA. The germline V and J ends were trimmed by 1 base and 3 bases, with 11 bases remaining between them. This CDR3 is built from 15 residues. The CDR3 here is CASSLGARGTDTQYF. In DNA, the CDR3 is TGTGCCAGCAGCTTAGGAGCTAGAGGTACAGATACGCAGTATTTT.

This chain links TRBV7-9 with TRBJ1-1; TRBD1 matches 9 bases. Germline trimming cut 5 bases from V and 1 base from J; bases unmatched to any gene: 2. This CDR3 has 14 residues. Germline lookup yields CDR1 SEHNR and CDR2 FQNEAQ (reference sequence). DNA for the CDR3: TGTGCCAGCAGCCGGACAGGGGAGAACACTGAAGCTTTCTTT. Amino acid sequence: CASSRTGENTEAFF.

The table lists this clone with a count of one. V usage is TRBV10-2 and J usage is TRBJ1-3, with no clear D. Germline assignment: CDR1 WSHSY and CDR2 SAAADI. V lost 6 bases and J 2 bases, leaving 8 bases between the germline ends. The CDR3 has 13 amino acids. The CDR3 loop reads CASRDSPGNTIYF. CDR3 nucleotides: TGCGCCAGCAGGGACTCTCCTGGAAACACCATATATTTT.

The rearrangement uses TRBV7-9 and TRBJ2-1, with D possibly matching TRBD1 (5 bases). The CDR3 loop spans 15 amino acids. Trimming removed 4 bases from V and 1 base from J, with 11 bases in between. Looked up from germline, CDR1 is SEHNR and CDR2 is FQNEAQ (reference sequence). The CDR3 loop reads CASSSSGLSYNEQFF. CDR3 nucleotide sequence: TGTGCCAGCAGCTCCTCAGGGTTATCCTACAATGAGCAGTTCTTC.

The chain joins TRBV19 to TRBJ2-3; D is unresolved. The CDR3 length is 14 residues. Germline CDR1 is LNHDA and CDR2 is SQIVND (reference sequence). Trimming removed 2 bases at V and 0 bases at J, with 6 bases between. The CDR3 sequence is CASSIMASTDTQYF. CDR3 nucleotide sequence: TGTGCCAGTAGTATAATGGCCAGCACAGATACGCAGTATTTT.

This clone has more than one count but fewer than ten. The J gene is TRBJ2-1, the V gene TRBV7-6, with TRBD2 matching over 8 bases. Germline lookup yields CDR1 SGHVS and CDR2 FNYEAQ. The CDR3 has 16 amino acids. With V trimmed by 5 bases and J by 0 bases, 6 bases remained unmatched. This chain's CDR3 is CASSPSGPSSYNEQFF. In DNA, the CDR3 is TGTGCCAGCAGCCCTAGCGGGCCGAGCTCCTACAATGAGCAGTTCTTC.

The chain recombines TRBV10-1 with TRBJ2-1; no reliable D call. V was shortened by 2 bases and J by 3 bases, with 8 bases between the two germline ends. The CDR3 contains 14 residues. Germline CDR1 reads WNHNN; CDR2 reads SYGVQD (reference sequence). The CDR3 DNA follows: TGCGCCAGCAGTGAGCCCTCCAGCTACAATGAGCAGTTCTTC. Its protein product is CASSEPSSYNEQFF.

This clone came up a few times. V and J are TRBV6-5 and TRBJ1-2; 7 bases align to TRBD1. J was trimmed by 5 bases and V by 5 bases; bases with no gene match: 8. The CDR3 loop spans 14 amino acids. Germline V gene lookup returns CDR1 MNHEY and CDR2 SVGAGI. The CDR3 is CASSTLTGIYGYTF. The CDR3 coding sequence is TGTGCCAGCAGTACCTTGACAGGGATTTATGGCTACACCTTC.

The chain combines TRBV9 with TRBJ1-1; 7 bases line up with TRBD1. Germline lookup yields CDR1 SGDLS and CDR2 YYNGEE. CDR3 length equals 15 residues. The J segment lost 2 bases and the V segment lost 2 bases, leaving 6 bases of the junction unmatched. CDR3 nucleotides: TGTGCCAGCAGCGTCGAATGGACAGGTAACACTGAAGCTTTCTTT. Translation: CASSVEWTGNTEAFF. Based on the CDR3 plus reference TRBV9 and TRBJ1-1, the full variable domain is DSGVTQTPKHLITATGQRVTLRCSPRSGDLSVYWYQQSLDQGLQFLIQYYNGEERAKGNILERFSAQQFPDLHSELNLSSLELGDSALYFCASSVEWTGNTEAFFGQGTRLTVV.

The genes are TRBV6-5 and TRBJ2-7; TRBD2 might be the D (7 bases). Germline assignment: CDR1 MNHEY and CDR2 SVGAGI. CDR3 length: 14 amino acids. V lost 0 bases and J lost 10, with 16 bases in between. The CDR3 loop reads CASSYSGGRGRQYF. The DNA for the CDR3 is TGTGCCAGCAGTTACTCCGGGGGGCGGGGGCGTCAGTACTTC.

The chain recombines TRBV9 with TRBJ2-7, with 8 bases aligning to TRBD1. There are 17 residues in the CDR3. CDR1 is SGDLS and CDR2 is YYNGEE in the germline V gene. Trimming at V came to 0 bases and at J to 4 bases, leaving 12 bases not matched to a gene. The CDR3 loop reads CASSVAERAGGGYEQYF. In DNA, the CDR3 is TGTGCCAGCAGCGTAGCTGAGAGGGCAGGGGGCGGTTACGAGCAGTACTTC.

The chain carries TRBV4-2 and TRBJ2-3, with 15 nucleotides matching TRBD2. CDR1 and CDR2 (germline): LGHNA, YNFKEQ. CDR3 length equals 16 residues. The J segment lost 6 bases and the V segment lost 1 base, leaving 2 bases of the junction unmatched. The CDR3 reads CASSQGTSGGADTQYF. The CDR3 region has the DNA TGTGCCAGCAGCCAAGGGACTAGCGGGGGGGCCGATACGCAGTATTTT.

CDR3 residues: CASSVGSGGNTIYF. The CDR3 DNA reads as TGTGCCAGCAGCGTCGGGTCGGGGGGGAACACCATATATTTT. The J gene is TRBJ1-3, the V gene TRBV9, with D perhaps TRBD1 (5 bases). The germline V and J ends were trimmed by 2 bases and 7 bases, with 13 bases remaining between them. Germline CDR1 reads SGDLS; CDR2 reads YYNGEE. The CDR3 covers 14 residues.

This clone was seen a few times. The rearrangement links TRBV28 to TRBJ2-4, with D possibly TRBD2 on 6 matching bases. Germline loops: CDR1 MDHEN, CDR2 SYDVKM. Trimming removed 10 bases at V and 9 bases at J, with 16 bases between. This CDR3 is built from 12 residues. In DNA, the CDR3 is TGTGCCATCCCGACTAGAAAATTCATTCAGTACTTC. Residues: CAIPTRKFIQYF.

V and J are TRBV10-3 and TRBJ2-2; weak D call: TRBD2 (7 bases). V was trimmed by 8 bases and J by 5 bases, leaving 21 bases between them. CDR3 length equals 16 residues. The germline gives CDR1 ENHRY, CDR2 SYGVKD. The CDR3 DNA reads TGTGCCATCGGTTCTTTGGGGGGGGCAGAAACCGGGGAGCTGTTTTTT. It is translated as CAIGSLGGAETGELFF.

This clone has a handful of counts. V usage is TRBV28 and J usage is TRBJ2-5, with 10 bases aligning to TRBD2. CDR1 and CDR2 from the germline V gene are MDHEN and SYDVKM. The CDR3 sequence is 14 residues long. With 10 bases clipped from V and 4 bases from J, the junction kept 9 bases outside the gene matches. The CDR3 nucleotides are TGTGCCACCAAACCGACTAGCGGGTTAGAGACCCAGTACTTC. Its translation: CATKPTSGLETQYF.

This chain connects TRBV19 to TRBJ1-4, with D perhaps TRBD1 (5 bases). The CDR3 totals 14 residues. Germline CDR1 reads LNHDA; CDR2 reads SQIVND (reference sequence). The V end lost 6 bases, the J end lost 3 bases, and 11 bases lay between the germline ends. The DNA for the CDR3 is TGTGCCAGTAGACGGGGGGAAGCTAATGAAAAACTGTTTTTT. Its protein is CASRRGEANEKLFF.

V gene TRBV11-2 combines with J gene TRBJ1-2; weak D call: TRBD1 (6 bases). CDR1 SGHAT and CDR2 FQNNGV come from the germline V gene. The germline V and J ends were trimmed by 5 bases and 8 bases, with 18 bases remaining between them. This CDR3 is 14 amino acids long. Here the CDR3 reads CASSPQGLGYGYTF. CDR3 nucleotides: TGTGCCAGCAGCCCACAGGGCTTGGGGTACGGCTACACCTTC. Full variable domain (rest looked up from reference TRBV11-2 and TRBJ1-2): EAGVAQSPRYKIIEKRQSVAFWCNPISGHATLYWYQQILGQGPKLLIQFQNNGVVDDSQLPKDRFSAERLKGVDSTLKIQPAKLEDSAVYLCASSPQGLGYGYTFGSGTRLTVV.

CDR3 in DNA: TGTGCCAGCAGCTTTTCTTGGACAGGGGGTGTTGAGCAGTTCTTC. The encoded protein is CASSFSWTGGVEQFF. The chain links TRBV11-2 to TRBJ2-1; 10 nucleotides agree with TRBD1. The CDR3 consists of 15 residues. Germline assignment: CDR1 SGHAT and CDR2 FQNNGV. The trim removed 3 bases at V and 9 bases at J, leaving 8 bases unmatched.

The chain recombines TRBV7-9 with TRBJ2-2; 10 positions match TRBD1. With V trimmed by 4 bases and J by 5 bases, 4 bases remained unmatched. Germline V gives CDR1 SEHNR, CDR2 FQNEAQ (reference sequence). The CDR3 contains 15 residues. As DNA, the CDR3 is TGTGCCAGCAGCTCCGGACAGGGGGGGACCGGGGAGCTGTTTTTT. This gives the protein CASSSGQGGTGELFF.

This chain uses TRBV5-1 with TRBJ2-5, with D unresolved. The J call could be wrong; TRBJ2-7 is a better fit for the DNA end. The CDR3 sequence is 13 residues long. Germline assignment: CDR1 SGHRS and CDR2 YFSETQ. The CDR3 coding sequence is TGCGCCAGCAGCTTGGGTCGCGCCTACGAGCAGTACTTC. It translates to CASSLGRAYEQYF.

This clone was seen only a few times. Other DNA sequences within the sample encode an identical CDR3. The gene calls are TRBV6-5 and TRBJ2-7; D unresolved. Germline loops: CDR1 MNHEY, CDR2 SVGAGI. This CDR3 is built from 14 residues. V shed 4 bases and J shed 4 bases, with 14 bases lying between them. CDR3 nucleotides: TGTGCCAGCAGTTTGTCTGGTGGCTTGTACGAGCAGTACTTC. Amino acids: CASSLSGGLYEQYF.

The rearrangement joins TRBV4-2 to TRBJ2-5, with 8 bases matching TRBD2. There are 14 residues in the CDR3. Looked up from germline, CDR1 is LGHNA and CDR2 is YNFKEQ. J was trimmed by 3 bases and V by 2 bases; bases with no gene match: 2. This CDR3 reads CASSQKAGEETQYF. The CDR3 DNA reads TGTGCCAGCAGCCAAAAAGCGGGAGAAGAGACCCAGTACTTC.

V usage is TRBV6-5 and J usage is TRBJ2-1, with D maybe TRBD2 (5 bases). This CDR3 contains 12 residues. The germline gives CDR1 MNHEY, CDR2 SVGAGI. Trimming pared 6 bases from V and 7 bases from J, leaving 10 bases between. The CDR3 region is CASRELGNEQFF. CDR3 sequence (DNA): TGTGCCAGCAGAGAACTAGGGAATGAGCAGTTCTTC.

The V gene is TRBV7-8, the J gene TRBJ2-5, with a tentative D call TRBD1 (5 bases). The length of the CDR3 is 14 residues. The ends were cut back, 2 bases at V and 2 bases at J, with 9 bases in the middle. The germline gives CDR1 SGHVS, CDR2 FQNEAQ. In DNA form, the CDR3 reads TGTGCCAGCAGCTTAACCCCAGGGCAAGAGACCCAGTACTTC. The encoded protein is CASSLTPGQETQYF.

This clone was seen a handful of times. The chain uses TRBV5-6 and TRBJ2-3, with TRBD1 identical over 8 bases. The V gene end was trimmed by 2 bases and the J gene end by 1 base; junction bases not matched to a gene: 3. The germline gives CDR1 SGHDT, CDR2 YYEEEE. CDR3 length: 15 residues. Written as DNA, the CDR3 is TGTGCCAGCAGCTTCGGGGGACAGGGCACAGATACGCAGTATTTT. Amino acid sequence: CASSFGGQGTDTQYF.

The V gene is TRBV7-6, the J gene TRBJ2-5, with D possibly matching TRBD1 (5 bases). This CDR3 has 14 residues. Germline V gives CDR1 SGHVS, CDR2 FNYEAQ. V was pared by 1 base and J by 2 bases, with 8 bases between. CDR3 nucleotide sequence: TGTGCCAGCAGCTTAGGCCCAGGGCAAGAGACCCAGTACTTC. Protein: CASSLGPGQETQYF.

The rearrangement links TRBV4-2 to TRBJ2-7; 9 bases line up with TRBD2. With V trimmed by 4 bases and J by 4 bases, 8 bases remained unmatched. Per the germline V gene, CDR1 is LGHNA and CDR2 is YNFKEQ. The CDR3 length is 15 residues. The CDR3 bases are TGTGCCAGCAGCCCGCGCGGGAGGGCCGATTACGAGCAGTACTTC. Protein product: CASSPRGRADYEQYF.

The rearrangement uses TRBV11-2 and TRBJ1-1, with D uncertain. The CDR3 loop spans 14 amino acids. V lost 5 bases, J lost 1 base, and 11 bases lay in between. In germline, CDR1 is SGHAT, CDR2 FQNNGV. The CDR3 DNA follows: TGTGCCAGCAGCCCGCGGGTTAGGAACACTGAAGCTTTCTTT. It is translated as CASSPRVRNTEAFF.

The V and J genes are TRBV19 and TRBJ2-3; 12 nucleotides line up with TRBD2. Per germline, CDR1 LNHDA and CDR2 SQIVND (reference sequence). With 4 bases clipped from V and 0 bases from J, the junction kept 2 bases outside the gene matches. The CDR3 is made up of 16 amino acids. CDR3 amino acids: CASSKTSGGSTDTQYF. CDR3 sequence (DNA): TGTGCCAGTAGTAAGACTAGCGGGGGAAGCACAGATACGCAGTATTTT.